What follows are 18 T cell receptor beta chains derived from one specimen sequenced in a study of T cell changes during pregnancy in multiple sclerosis. Method: immunoSEQ multiplex PCR; TCRdb's copy keeps in-frame clones and lacks some. The table lists roughly 59,000 clones, about 94% of them singletons. The sequenced sample was CD8+ T cells from peripheral blood mononuclear cells, obtained in the second trimester of pregnancy. Receptor source: a female donor with multiple sclerosis, enrolled in a pregnancy study.

The CDR3 DNA sequence: TGTGCCAGCAGCCACCTTGAGCGGGGGGGCTACAATGAGCAGTTCTTC. Protein: CASSHLERGGYNEQFF. The chain combines TRBV4-2 with TRBJ2-1; 10 nucleotides match TRBD2. V shed 3 bases and J 3 bases; nucleotides not matched to a gene: 5. The germline CDR1 and CDR2 sequences are LGHNA and YNFKEQ. The CDR3 spans 16 residues.

The chain employs TRBV19 and TRBJ2-2, with D possibly matching TRBD1 (6 bases). The CDR3 spans 15 residues. V gave up 2 bases and J gave up 7 bases, with 14 bases separating them. Germline values: CDR1 LNHDA, CDR2 SQIVND (reference sequence). The CDR3 nucleotides are TGTGCCAGTAGTATAAACAGGGTAGTAGGCGGGGAGCTGTTTTTT. Amino acid sequence: CASSINRVVGGELFF.

This sequence joins TRBV27 and TRBJ2-1; TRBD2 aligns across 8 bases. Germline trimming cut 6 bases from V and 10 bases from J; bases unmatched to any gene: 11. The V gene's germline CDR1 is MNHEY and CDR2 SMNVEV (reference sequence). The CDR3 runs to 14 residues. This CDR3 is CASRSTGLVREQFF. The CDR3 region has the DNA TGTGCCAGCAGGTCCACGGGACTAGTGCGGGAGCAGTTCTTC.

V gene TRBV9 combines with J gene TRBJ2-7, with 11 bases lining up with TRBD1. Germline values: CDR1 SGDLS, CDR2 YYNGEE. The CDR3 is 16 residues long. The junction had 5 bases not matched to a gene; V was cut back by 0 bases and J by 3 bases. The CDR3 region is CASSVGGQGGLYEQYF. The CDR3 nucleotides read TGTGCCAGCAGCGTAGGGGGACAGGGGGGGCTCTACGAGCAGTACTTC.

The CDR3, as DNA: TGTGCCAGCAGTTTGTCCGGGACAGGATATTTCACAGATACGCAGTATTTT. Its translation is CASSLSGTGYFTDTQYF. The chain has TRBV28 and TRBJ2-3; 8 nucleotides line up with TRBD1. Germline loops: CDR1 MDHEN, CDR2 SYDVKM. The CDR3 loop spans 17 amino acids. Trimming took 3 bases from V and 2 from J; bases not matched to a gene: 10.

The rearrangement joins TRBV7-9 to TRBJ2-3; weak D call: TRBD1 (6 bases). From germline, CDR1 is SEHNR and CDR2 FQNEAQ (reference sequence). The CDR3 runs to 17 residues. V dropped 5 bases and J dropped 1 base, with 19 bases sitting between them. CDR3 residues: CASSPDGQWVGTDTQYF. The CDR3 coding sequence is TGTGCCAGCAGCCCAGATGGACAGTGGGTCGGCACAGATACGCAGTATTTT.

CDR3 sequence reads: CASSPSSGQHYNEQFF. CDR3 in DNA: TGTGCCAGCAGCCCCTCTTCGGGACAGCACTACAATGAGCAGTTCTTC. This chain joins TRBV7-9 and TRBJ2-1, with TRBD1 matching 7 bases. After removal of 5 bases from V and 3 bases from J, the junction contained 10 bases not matched to a gene. CDR1 SEHNR and CDR2 FQNEAQ come from the germline V gene (reference sequence). The CDR3 length is 16 residues.

V usage is TRBV27 and J usage is TRBJ2-7; no clear D gene. Trimming took 5 bases from V and 3 from J, leaving 11 bases between them. The CDR3 consists of 13 residues. The germline CDR1 and CDR2 sequences are MNHEY and SMNVEV (reference sequence). CDR3 nucleotides: TGTGCCAGCAGTCTCCGTGCGCACTACGAGCAGTACTTC. As protein: CASSLRAHYEQYF.

The J gene is TRBJ1-1, the V gene TRBV2; the D is unclear. The CDR3 loop spans 13 amino acids. CDR1 and CDR2 from the germline V gene are SNHLY and FYNNEI. The V gene lost 3 bases and the J gene lost 2 bases, with 7 bases spanning the gap. The CDR3 DNA is TGTGCCAGCAGTGAGCGGGGAAACACTGAAGCTTTCTTT. It specifies CASSERGNTEAFF.

The gene calls are TRBV7-6 and TRBJ2-1; weak D call: TRBD2 (5 bases). V lost 5 bases, J lost 6 bases, and 23 bases lay in between. This CDR3 is 17 amino acids long. Germline V CDR1 and CDR2: SGHVS, FNYEAQ. The CDR3 nucleotides read TGTGCCAGCAGCCATTCGCGGGTAGGCTCAAAGGGCAATGAGCAGTTCTTC. Its protein product is CASSHSRVGSKGNEQFF.

V usage is TRBV19 and J usage is TRBJ2-7; 7 bases are shared with TRBD1. V lost 6 bases to trimming and J lost 2 bases; unmatched junction nucleotides: 4. Germline V lookup: CDR1 LNHDA, CDR2 SQIVND (reference sequence). The CDR3 runs 13 residues. CDR3 loop: CASSAQGTYEQYF. For the CDR3, the DNA is TGTGCCAGTAGCGCACAGGGGACCTACGAGCAGTACTTC.

The chain links TRBV7-9 to TRBJ2-2; no clear D. The CDR3 runs to 15 residues. V dropped 7 bases and J dropped 0 bases, with 12 bases sitting between them. Germline assignment: CDR1 SEHNR and CDR2 FQNEAQ (reference sequence). As DNA, the CDR3 is TGTGCCAGCACCCCGGTCCCTTCGAACACCGGGGAGCTGTTTTTT. This gives the protein CASTPVPSNTGELFF.

This chain joins TRBV28 and TRBJ2-7; D unresolved. Trimming removed 3 bases from V and 4 bases from J, with 10 bases in between. Germline V gene data show CDR1 as MDHEN and CDR2 as SYDVKM. The CDR3 loop spans 13 amino acids. The CDR3 DNA follows: TGTGCCAGCAGTTTGCAACAAAAATACGAGCAGTACTTC. Protein sequence: CASSLQQKYEQYF.

V usage is TRBV27 and J usage is TRBJ1-2; 8 bases are shared with TRBD1. V lost 5 bases, J lost 4 bases, and 6 bases stayed unmatched. Germline V gene data show CDR1 as MNHEY and CDR2 as SMNVEV (reference sequence). The CDR3 loop spans 14 amino acids. CDR3 protein: CASSPATGGYGYTF. CDR3 bases: TGTGCCAGCAGTCCAGCTACAGGGGGCTATGGCTACACCTTC.

The gene calls are TRBV7-6 and TRBJ2-5, with 7 positions matching TRBD2. V gave up 9 bases and J gave up 0 bases; unmatched junction bases: 7. The CDR3 contains 14 residues. Per the germline V gene, CDR1 is SGHVS and CDR2 is FNYEAQ. The CDR3 sequence: CASGGDPNQETQYF. Written as DNA, the CDR3 is TGTGCCAGTGGGGGGGACCCCAACCAAGAGACCCAGTACTTC.

The chain links TRBV7-2 to TRBJ2-7, with a possible D match to TRBD2 (6 bases). The germline CDR1 and CDR2 sequences are SGHTA and FQGNSA. Trimming pared 1 base from V and 6 bases from J, leaving 10 bases between. The CDR3 has 13 amino acids. CDR3 nucleotide sequence: TGTGCCAGCAGCTTAGGTGGGAGGATCGAGCAGTACTTC. Its protein product is CASSLGGRIEQYF. The full variable domain, rest sourced from reference TRBV7-2 and TRBJ2-7, is GAGVSQSPSNKVTEKGKDVELRCDPISGHTALYWYRQSLGQGLEFLIYFQGNSAPDKSGLPSDRFSAERTGGSVSTLTIQRTQQEDSAVYLCASSLGGRIEQYFGPGTRLTVT.

The rearrangement uses TRBV19 and TRBJ2-1; D unclear. This CDR3 has 13 amino acids. In germline, CDR1 is LNHDA, CDR2 SQIVND (reference sequence). The V end was cut by 0 bases, the J end by 7 bases, with 7 bases between. The CDR3 protein is CASSIDSGNEQFF. The CDR3, as DNA: TGTGCCAGTAGTATAGATTCGGGTAATGAGCAGTTCTTC. Full variable domain (outside the CDR3, taken from reference TRBV19 and TRBJ2-1): DGGITQSPKYLFRKEGQNVTLSCEQNLNHDAMYWYRQDPGQGLRLIYYSQIVNDFQKGDIAEGYSVSREKKESFPLTVTSAQKNPTAFYLCASSIDSGNEQFFGPGTRLTVL.

This chain links TRBV5-1 with TRBJ1-1; 10 nucleotides align to TRBD1. CDR1 and CDR2 from the germline V gene are SGHRS and YFSETQ. There are 14 residues in the CDR3. Unmatched junction bases numbered 4, after V lost 4 bases and J lost 4 bases. The CDR3 loop is CASSLWTGGTEAFF. DNA of the CDR3: TGCGCCAGCAGCCTGTGGACAGGGGGCACTGAAGCTTTCTTT.